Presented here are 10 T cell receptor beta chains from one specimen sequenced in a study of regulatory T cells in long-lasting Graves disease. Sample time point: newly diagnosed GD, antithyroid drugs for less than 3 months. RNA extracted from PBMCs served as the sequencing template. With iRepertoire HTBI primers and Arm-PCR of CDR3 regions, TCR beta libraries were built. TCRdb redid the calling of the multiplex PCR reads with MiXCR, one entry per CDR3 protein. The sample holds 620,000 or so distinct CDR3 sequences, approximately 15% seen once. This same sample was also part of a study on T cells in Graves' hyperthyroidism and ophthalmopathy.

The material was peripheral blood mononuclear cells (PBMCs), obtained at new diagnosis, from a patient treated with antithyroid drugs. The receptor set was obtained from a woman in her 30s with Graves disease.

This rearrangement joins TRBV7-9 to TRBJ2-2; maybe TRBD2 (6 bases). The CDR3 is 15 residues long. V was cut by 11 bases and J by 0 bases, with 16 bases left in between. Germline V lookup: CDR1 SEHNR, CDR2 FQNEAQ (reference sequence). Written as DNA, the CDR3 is TGTGCCCCCCGGGGGACTGCGTCGAACACCGGGGAGCTGTTTTTT. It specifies CAPRGTASNTGELFF.

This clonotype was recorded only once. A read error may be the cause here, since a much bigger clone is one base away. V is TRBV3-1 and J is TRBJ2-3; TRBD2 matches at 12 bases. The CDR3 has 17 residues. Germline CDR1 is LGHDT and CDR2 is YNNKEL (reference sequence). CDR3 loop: CASSQDPSGRVGDMQYF. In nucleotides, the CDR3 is TGTGCCAGCAGCCAAGACCCTAGCGGGAGGGTCGGGGATATGCAGTATTTT.

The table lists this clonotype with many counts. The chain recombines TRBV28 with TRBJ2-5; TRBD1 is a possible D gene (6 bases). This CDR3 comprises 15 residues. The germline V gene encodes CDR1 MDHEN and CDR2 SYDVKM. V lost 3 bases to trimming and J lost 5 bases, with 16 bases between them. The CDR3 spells CASSFGLGGSETQYF. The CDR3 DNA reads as TGTGCCAGCAGTTTTGGCCTAGGGGGTTCCGAGACCCAGTACTTC. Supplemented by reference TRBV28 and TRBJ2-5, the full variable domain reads DVKVTQSSRYLVKRTGEKVFLECVQDMDHENMFWYRQDPGLGLRLIYFSYDVKMKEKGDIPEGYSVSREKKERFSLILESASTNQTSMYLCASSFGLGGSETQYFGPGTRLLVL.

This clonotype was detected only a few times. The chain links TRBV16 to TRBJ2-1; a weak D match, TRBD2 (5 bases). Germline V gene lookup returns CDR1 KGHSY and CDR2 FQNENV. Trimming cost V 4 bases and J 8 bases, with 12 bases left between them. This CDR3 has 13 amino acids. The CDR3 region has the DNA TGTGCCAGCAGCCCGGGGTTCCGGGATGAGCAGTTCTTC. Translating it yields CASSPGFRDEQFF.

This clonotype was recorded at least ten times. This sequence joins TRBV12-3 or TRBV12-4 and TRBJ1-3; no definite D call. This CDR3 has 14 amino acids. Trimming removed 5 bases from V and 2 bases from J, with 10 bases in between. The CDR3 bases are TGTGCCAGCAGTGGCCTAGAAGCTGGAAACACCATATATTTT. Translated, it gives CASSGLEAGNTIYF.

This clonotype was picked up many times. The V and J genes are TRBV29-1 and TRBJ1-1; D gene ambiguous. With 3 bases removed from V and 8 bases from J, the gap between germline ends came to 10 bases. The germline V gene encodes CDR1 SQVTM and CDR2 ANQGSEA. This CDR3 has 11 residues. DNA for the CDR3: TGCAGCGTTGATAGGATTACCGAAGCTTTCTTT. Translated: CSVDRITEAFF.

The CDR3 region has the DNA TGTGCCAGCAGTGACTTGACTAGCGGGAGTAGCTTGAGCTTGGACAATGAGCAGTTCTTC. It encodes CASSDLTSGSSLSLDNEQFF. This chain links TRBV25-1 with TRBJ2-1, with TRBD2 identical over 12 bases. CDR1 is MGHDK, CDR2 SYGVNS, per germline. The CDR3 extends over 20 amino acids. With 3 bases clipped from V and 5 bases from J, the junction kept 17 bases outside the gene matches. Based on the CDR3 plus reference TRBV25-1 and TRBJ2-1, the full variable domain is EADIYQTPRYLVIGTGKKITLECSQTMGHDKMYWYQQDPGMELHLIHYSYGVNSTEKGDLSSESTVSRIRTEHFPLTLESARPSHTSQYLCASSDLTSGSSLSLDNEQFFGPGTRLTVL.

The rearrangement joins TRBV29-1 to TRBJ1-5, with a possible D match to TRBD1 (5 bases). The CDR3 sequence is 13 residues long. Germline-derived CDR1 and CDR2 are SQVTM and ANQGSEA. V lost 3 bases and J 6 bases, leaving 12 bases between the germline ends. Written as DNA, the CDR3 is TGCAGCGTTGATCAGGGAGGCGGTCAGCCCCAGCATTTT. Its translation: CSVDQGGGQPQHF.

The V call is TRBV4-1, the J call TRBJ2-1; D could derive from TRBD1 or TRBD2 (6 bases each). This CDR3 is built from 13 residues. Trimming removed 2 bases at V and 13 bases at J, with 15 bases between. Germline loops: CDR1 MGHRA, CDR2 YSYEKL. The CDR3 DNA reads TGCGCCAGCAGCCAATCCCCCGTCGGGGGCCAGTTCTTC. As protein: CASSQSPVGGQFF.

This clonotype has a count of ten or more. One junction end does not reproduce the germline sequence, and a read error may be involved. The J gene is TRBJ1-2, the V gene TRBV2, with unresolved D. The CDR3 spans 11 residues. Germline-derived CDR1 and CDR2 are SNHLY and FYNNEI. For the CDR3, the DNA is TGTGCCAGCAGGGCCAGCTACGTAACCCTCTTC. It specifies CASRASYVTLF.